Listed below are T cell receptor beta chains from one sample, sequenced in a study of a mutant IDH1 vaccine in newly diagnosed glioma. These TCRs' antigens remain unknown. The data were produced by immunoSEQ multiplex PCR, yet TCRdb's version contains in-frame clones alone and is incomplete. The sample consists of around 49,000 clones, around four fifths of them appearing once. The source was PBMCs, collected from a glioma patient whose treatment included an IDH1 peptide vaccine. These receptors were collected from a man aged 45 to 65 with glioma. CDR3s include the opening cysteine and the closing phenylalanine or tryptophan. A D gene is named only where the DNA matches it firmly. The size of a clone is reported for some rows only, either as once, few or many, or as a class for expanded clones.

j_call: TRBJ2-7
clone_size: .
v_call: TRBV20-1
d_call: .
cdr3_aa: CSANAGYEQYF
cdr3_nt: TGCAGTGCCAACGCAGGGTACGAGCAGTACTTC

j_call: TRBJ2-2
clone_size: few
v_call: TRBV6-1
d_call: TRBD1
cdr3_aa: CASSRTGGELFF
cdr3_nt: TGTGCCAGCAGCCGGACAGGAGGGGAGCTGTTTTTT

j_call: TRBJ2-1
clone_size: once
v_call: TRBV7-2
d_call: .
cdr3_aa: CASSLAATGNEQFF
cdr3_nt: TGTGCCAGCAGCTTAGCGGCGACAGGCAATGAGCAGTTCTTC

j_call: TRBJ2-3
clone_size: .
v_call: TRBV29-1
d_call: TRBD1
cdr3_aa: CSVADRVRRDTQYF
cdr3_nt: TGCAGCGTTGCGGACAGGGTGCGGCGGGATACGCAGTATTTT

j_call: TRBJ1-4
clone_size: .
v_call: TRBV5-1
d_call: .
cdr3_aa: CASSPRPDDEKLFF
cdr3_nt: TGCGCCAGCAGCCCCCGGCCCGACGATGAAAAACTGTTTTTT

j_call: TRBJ1-6
clone_size: .
v_call: TRBV30
d_call: .
cdr3_aa: CAWSVKGSPLHF
cdr3_nt: TGTGCCTGGAGTGTAAAAGGTTCACCCCTCCACTTT

j_call: TRBJ2-7
clone_size: .
v_call: TRBV28
d_call: .
cdr3_aa: CASSHADSPYEQYF
cdr3_nt: TGTGCCAGCAGTCACGCCGACAGTCCTTACGAGCAGTACTTC

j_call: TRBJ1-1
clone_size: few
v_call: TRBV6-5
d_call: .
cdr3_aa: CASSYRGDTEAFF
cdr3_nt: TGTGCCAGCAGTTACCGAGGGGACACTGAAGCTTTCTTT

j_call: TRBJ1-1
clone_size: .
v_call: TRBV2
d_call: TRBD1
cdr3_aa: CASRGTGGADTEAFF
cdr3_nt: TGTGCCAGCAGGGGGACAGGGGGCGCTGACACTGAAGCTTTCTTT

j_call: TRBJ1-2
clone_size: .
v_call: TRBV25-1
d_call: .
cdr3_aa: CASSEWGGNYGYTF
cdr3_nt: TGTGCCAGCAGTGAATGGGGGGGAAACTATGGCTACACCTTC

j_call: TRBJ2-5
clone_size: .
v_call: TRBV18
d_call: .
cdr3_aa: CASSLIKRETQYF
cdr3_nt: TGTGCCAGCTCCCTTATAAAGCGGGAGACCCAGTACTTC

j_call: TRBJ2-7
clone_size: .
v_call: TRBV9
d_call: TRBD1
cdr3_aa: CASSVGQGASYEQYF
cdr3_nt: TGTGCCAGCAGCGTGGGACAGGGGGCATCTTACGAGCAGTACTTC

j_call: TRBJ2-1
clone_size: .
v_call: TRBV30
d_call: TRBD2
cdr3_aa: CAWSYPLGGYNEQFF
cdr3_nt: TGTGCCTGGAGCTATCCTCTGGGGGGGTACAATGAGCAGTTCTTC

j_call: TRBJ2-2
clone_size: .
v_call: TRBV10-3
d_call: .
cdr3_aa: CAISDRGADTGELFF
cdr3_nt: TGTGCCATCAGTGATCGAGGGGCTGACACCGGGGAGCTGTTTTTT

j_call: TRBJ1-4
clone_size: .
v_call: TRBV10-3
d_call: TRBD1
cdr3_aa: CAIGQGAANEKLFF
cdr3_nt: TGTGCCATCGGGCAGGGGGCGGCTAATGAAAAACTGTTTTTT

j_call: TRBJ2-3
clone_size: .
v_call: TRBV9
d_call: .
cdr3_aa: CASSPGVAGTQYF
cdr3_nt: TGTGCCAGCAGCCCGGGGGTAGCTGGTACGCAGTATTTT

j_call: TRBJ1-1
clone_size: .
v_call: TRBV6-5
d_call: .
cdr3_aa: CASSYSSVSNTEAFF
cdr3_nt: TGTGCCAGCAGTTACTCGTCAGTCTCGAACACTGAAGCTTTCTTT

j_call: TRBJ1-2
clone_size: few
v_call: TRBV19
d_call: .
cdr3_aa: CASSPGVGPRGYTF
cdr3_nt: TGTGCCAGTAGTCCGGGGGTCGGGCCCCGCGGCTACACCTTC

j_call: TRBJ2-7
clone_size: .
v_call: TRBV28
d_call: .
cdr3_aa: CASSFRSLPHEQYF
cdr3_nt: TGTGCCAGCAGTTTCCGATCTCTCCCCCACGAGCAGTACTTC

j_call: TRBJ1-2
clone_size: .
v_call: TRBV7-9
d_call: .
cdr3_aa: CASSSEANYGYTF
cdr3_nt: TGTGCCAGCAGCTCAGAAGCTAACTATGGCTACACCTTC